This TCR beta chain was documented in a study of radiotherapy plus CTLA-4 blockade in lung cancer (dated by TCRdb to 2016 to 2019). Turning to the overall study: Objective responses occurred in roughly 20% of enrolled patients, and less than 35% achieved disease control. Overall study results and their limits: The strongest predictors of response, as reported, were early dynamic changes in blood T cell clones along with a rise in serum interferon-beta after radiation. After treatment with radiotherapy and ipilimumab, TCR clones that originated in tumors expanded in peripheral blood.

Libraries were built with the immunoSEQ multiplex PCR assay. The immuneACCESS repertoire file appears here via TCRdb, limited to in-frame rearrangements. These files lack a portion of the clones; in checked studies, under half of the deficit traces to unresolved V genes, and the cause of the others is not known. Present in this sample are 81,000 or so clones, approximately 84% of which were seen just once. 0.79% of the sample is held by the ten biggest clonotypes. The study tested focal radiation therapy combined with CTLA-4 blockade (ipilimumab) in patients with chemo-refractory metastatic non-small-cell lung cancer. From cysteine to phenylalanine, the CDR3 is 15 amino acids long. Only the CDR3 DNA stays, 45 bases, in frame from base 1. The junction carries 12 bases between V and J, which are trimmed by 1 base and 8 bases respectively. Sequences SGHVS (CDR1) and FNYEAQ (CDR2) are obtained from the germline V gene.

This clone was seen a handful of times. Its specific antigen is unknown. The sample holds no much larger clone one base away, and base qualities are not on file. Here the chain combines TRBV7-6 and TRBJ1-6; the D segment could be TRBD1, given 5 matching bases. The sample was peripheral blood, taken from a patient treated with radiotherapy plus ipilimumab. The TCR comes from a human donor with non-small cell lung cancer who had stable disease on radiotherapy plus ipilimumab. The DNA sequence is as follows: TGTGCCAGCAGCTTAGTGGGGGGGAGTGATTCACCCCTCCACTTT. This encodes CASSLVGGSDSPLHF.